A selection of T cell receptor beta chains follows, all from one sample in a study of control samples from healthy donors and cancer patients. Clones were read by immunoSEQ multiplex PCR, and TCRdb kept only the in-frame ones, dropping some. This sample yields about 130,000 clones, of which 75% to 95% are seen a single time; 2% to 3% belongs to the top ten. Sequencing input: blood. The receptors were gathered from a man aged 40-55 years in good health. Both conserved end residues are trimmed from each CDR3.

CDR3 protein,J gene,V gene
ASSVGGQANSPLH,TRBJ1-6,TRBV9
ASSLRYDQPQH,TRBJ1-5,TRBV12-3/TRBV12-4
ASGLSGLDTEAF,TRBJ1-1,TRBV12-5
ASSLVGGGAYEQY,TRBJ2-7,TRBV7-2
ASSLPRQGVQETQY,TRBJ2-5,TRBV5-5
ASSLGQVYEQY,TRBJ2-7,TRBV28
ASSVSRGDSPLH,TRBJ1-6,TRBV9
ASSHQLAPLGEQY,TRBJ2-7,TRBV4-1
ASSLAGVRTSGDTQY,TRBJ2-3,TRBV5-1
ASSLGQGGVDTQY,TRBJ2-3,TRBV5-1
ASRRQDFYGYT,TRBJ1-2,TRBV6-5
AISEFLSQPHYEQY,TRBJ2-7,TRBV10-3
ASSNQRGNLETQY,TRBJ2-5,TRBV5-1
SVERDRGNIQY,TRBJ2-4,TRBV29-1
ASTRRGGFTDTQY,TRBJ2-3,TRBV2
ASSLSSGSADSPLH,TRBJ1-6,TRBV27
ASSVWDRGRLPTEAF,TRBJ1-1,TRBV9
SVEADRGNTEAF,TRBJ1-1,TRBV29-1
ASSMGHSGANVLT,TRBJ2-6,TRBV19
ASTNSGPLTEAF,TRBJ1-1,TRBV19
ASSDRWGRGMQF,TRBJ2-1,TRBV2
ASRSGGDRTQY,TRBJ2-5,TRBV2
ASSTTYSGNTIY,TRBJ1-3,TRBV28
ASSVAQNTGELF,TRBJ2-2,TRBV9
ASGQGNTIY,TRBJ1-3,TRBV12-5
ASSLAGAFYNEQF,TRBJ2-1,TRBV11-2
ASSTLGTANTT,TRBJ1-2,TRBV6-1
ASSVGVSADTQY,TRBJ2-3,TRBV9
ASSSMGDRGETQY,TRBJ2-5,TRBV7-9
ARGGLCVNKF,TRBJ2-1,TRBV10-1
ATSRDRRPWEIDYEQY,TRBJ2-7,TRBV15
ASGRDSLRADTQY,TRBJ2-3,TRBV5-1
ASSLLDPGYEQY,TRBJ2-7,TRBV5-1
ASRPYRGQYNEQF,TRBJ2-1,TRBV7-7
ASTRRGRYNEQF,TRBJ2-1,TRBV6-5
AISDIIGGANVLT,TRBJ2-6,TRBV10-3
ASRRQGSNQPQH,TRBJ1-5,TRBV28
ASSLRADRAQETQY,TRBJ2-5,TRBV7-6
ASSVGTESSGNTIY,TRBJ1-3,TRBV9
SVAWGDAQY,TRBJ2-3,TRBV29-1
ASGSAGREQY,TRBJ2-7,TRBV5-1
ASSLGQGTYNEQF,TRBJ2-1,TRBV5-1
ASSLKGGTEAF,TRBJ1-1,TRBV10-1
ASSFGMNTEAF,TRBJ1-1,TRBV5-1
ASRADLSYEQY,TRBJ2-7,TRBV2
ASSTGTGGYT,TRBJ1-2,TRBV5-1
ASSIKRGPYNEQF,TRBJ2-1,TRBV21-1
ASSPTPRWEKLF,TRBJ1-4,TRBV5-5
ASSSKRNEQF,TRBJ2-1,TRBV12-3/TRBV12-4
ASSLQGGQQETQY,TRBJ2-5,TRBV5-4
ASSPVLSNTGELF,TRBJ2-2,TRBV7-9
AWSGDRVYEQY,TRBJ2-7,TRBV30
ASRHTSGGAGEQF,TRBJ2-1,TRBV3-1/TRBV3-2
ASRRTGTRYNEQF,TRBJ2-1,TRBV7-9
ASSFGLAGGSGQETQY,TRBJ2-5,TRBV5-6
ASSLAQGQGHYEQY,TRBJ2-7,TRBV5-1